The clone carrying this T cell receptor beta chain was observed many times. Its antigen is currently unknown. This specimen comes from a study of identical twins. General study results and limits: Zero-insertion findings could be partly confounded by invariant cells (MAIT and iNKT cells).

Through template switching, a universal primer site was introduced, and the cDNA contained unique molecular identifiers. From the 5' RACE reads, TCRdb called clonotypes with MiXCR, one entry per CDR3 protein. The sample contains about 100,000 distinct CDR3 sequences, just under 6% of which appear only once. V gave up 5 bases and J gave up 0 bases, with 13 bases separating them. Per the germline V gene, CDR1 is DFQATT and CDR2 is SNEGSKA (reference sequence). This CDR3 comprises 15 residues. The clonotype comes from a woman in her forties or fifties in good health. Sample: memory T cells sorted from blood. V usage is TRBV20-1 and J usage is TRBJ2-2; possible D gene TRBD1, 6 bases. DNA for the CDR3: TGCAGTGCTCGTGGGACACAGACGAACACCGGGGAGCTGTTTTTT. Protein product: CSARGTQTNTGELFF.